This record looks at one T cell receptor beta chain sequence and its context. Antigen specificity is unknown. Germline assignment: CDR1 ENHRY and CDR2 SYGVKD. The CDR3 is made up of 15 amino acids. Trimming shortened V by 6 bases and J by 2 bases, and 15 bases separated the two germline ends. TCRdb re-called the 5' RACE reads with MiXCR, one entry per CDR3 protein. Counted here are 200,000 to 250,000 distinct CDR3 sequences, under 30% occurring once; the ten biggest clones make up about 6.2%. The data derive from a study of CD8 T cells in ankylosing spondylitis. Study-level results: Within ankylosing spondylitis blood, a TCR beta motif made up of under 10 highly homologous variants appeared to be characteristic. Relatively scarce in peripheral blood, disease-linked clones were CD8+. According to the report, clones linked to the disease were significantly enriched in matched synovial fluid samples taken from ankylosing spondylitis patients.

Sample: blood, either unsorted or a sorted T cell fraction (not recorded which). The chain uses TRBV10-3 and TRBJ2-3, with a tentative D call TRBD2 (6 bases). This clonotype was obtained from a male donor with ankylosing spondylitis or in good health (not recorded which). The CDR3 here is CAISAFSGPTDTQYF. The CDR3 DNA reads TGTGCCATCAGCGCATTTAGCGGTCCCACAGATACGCAGTATTTT.